This TCR beta chain was identified during a study of T cell responses to AZD1222 COVID-19 vaccine. At the level of the study: Whether given at about 4 or about 12 weeks, second doses were pooled.

The V gene lost 3 bases and the J gene lost 4 bases, with 16 bases spanning the gap. The CDR3 totals 16 residues. CDR1 is KGHSH and CDR2 is LQKENI in the germline V gene. Only in-frame clones appear in the TCRdb table, and some are missing; sequencing was by immunoSEQ multiplex PCR. The sample records 100,000 or so clones, more than 70% being singletons. To note about this clone: Its antigen is not known.

Notes on the study in general: Donor demographics were predominantly white British with a female majority; clonal diversity may be underestimated. Scientists sampled the repertoires only once the peak T cell response had passed.

The sequencing used peripheral blood, collected on day 0 of AZD1222 vaccination. The V and J genes are TRBV18 and TRBJ1-5, with D unresolved. This sequence was found in an adult in good health. This chain's CDR3 is CASSPPTSYGNQPQHF. CDR3 nucleotides: TGTGCCAGCTCACCCCCCACGTCATATGGGAATCAGCCCCAGCATTTT.